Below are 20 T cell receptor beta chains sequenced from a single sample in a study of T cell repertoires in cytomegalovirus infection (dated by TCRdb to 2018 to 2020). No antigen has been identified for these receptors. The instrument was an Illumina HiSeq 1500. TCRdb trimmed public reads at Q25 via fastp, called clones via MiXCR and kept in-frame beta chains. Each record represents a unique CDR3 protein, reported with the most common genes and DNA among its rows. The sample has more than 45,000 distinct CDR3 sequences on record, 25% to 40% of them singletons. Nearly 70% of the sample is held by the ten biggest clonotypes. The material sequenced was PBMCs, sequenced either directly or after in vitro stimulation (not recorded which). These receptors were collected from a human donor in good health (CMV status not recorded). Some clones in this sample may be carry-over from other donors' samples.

The CDR3 region is CASSPRLADTGELFF. The CDR3 DNA reads TGTGCCAGCAGTCCGCGACTAGCGGACACCGGGGAGCTGTTTTTT. V is TRBV12-3 or TRBV12-4 and J is TRBJ2-2; TRBD2 aligns across 9 bases. V shed 5 bases and J 3 bases; nucleotides not matched to a gene: 4. This CDR3 spans 15 amino acids.

The CDR3 spells CASSQEAGPGNTIYF. CDR3 DNA: TGCGCCAGCAGCCAAGAAGCCGGTCCTGGAAACACCATATATTTT. V and J are TRBV4-3 and TRBJ1-3; D gene uncertain. Germline lookup yields CDR1 LGHNA and CDR2 YSLEER. The V gene lost 0 bases and the J gene lost 2 bases, with 8 bases spanning the gap. The CDR3 consists of 15 residues.

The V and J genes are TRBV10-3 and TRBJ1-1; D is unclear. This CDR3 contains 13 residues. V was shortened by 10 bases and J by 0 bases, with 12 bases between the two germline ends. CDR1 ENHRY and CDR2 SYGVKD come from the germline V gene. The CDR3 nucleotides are TGTGCCAGCTGGACGGATTTGAACACTGAAGCTTTCTTT. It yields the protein CASWTDLNTEAFF.

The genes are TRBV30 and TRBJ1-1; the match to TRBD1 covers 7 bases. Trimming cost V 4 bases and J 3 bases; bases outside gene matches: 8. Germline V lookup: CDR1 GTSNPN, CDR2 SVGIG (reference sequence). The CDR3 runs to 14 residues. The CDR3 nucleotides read TGTGCCTGGACGGAACAGGGGTGGGACACTGAAGCTTTCTTT. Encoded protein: CAWTEQGWDTEAFF.

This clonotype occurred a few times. The CDR3 DNA follows: TGTGCCAGCAGTGAGGCCTACGAGCAGTACTTC. This translates into CASSEAYEQYF. The rearrangement joins TRBV12-3 or TRBV12-4 to TRBJ2-7; no clear D gene. V was clipped by 5 bases and J by 2 bases, with 4 bases between them. The CDR3 extends over 11 amino acids.

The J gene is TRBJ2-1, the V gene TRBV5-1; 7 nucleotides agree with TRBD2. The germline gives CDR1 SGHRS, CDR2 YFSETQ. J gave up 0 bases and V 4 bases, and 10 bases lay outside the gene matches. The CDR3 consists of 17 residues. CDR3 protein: CASSPWRGEGSYNEQFF. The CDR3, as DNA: TGCGCCAGCAGCCCATGGAGAGGGGAGGGCTCCTACAATGAGCAGTTCTTC.

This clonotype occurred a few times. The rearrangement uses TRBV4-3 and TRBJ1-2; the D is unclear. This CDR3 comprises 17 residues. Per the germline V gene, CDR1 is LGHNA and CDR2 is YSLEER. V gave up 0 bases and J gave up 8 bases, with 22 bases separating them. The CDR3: CASSQDRRVRHALGYTF. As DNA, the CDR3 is TGCGCCAGCAGCCAAGATCGGCGTGTCAGGCACGCTTTAGGCTACACCTTC.

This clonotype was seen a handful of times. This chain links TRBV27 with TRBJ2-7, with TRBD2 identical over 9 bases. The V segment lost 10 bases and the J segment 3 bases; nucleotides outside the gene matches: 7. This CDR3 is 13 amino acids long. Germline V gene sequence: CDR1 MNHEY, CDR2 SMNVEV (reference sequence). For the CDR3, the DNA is TGTGCCACTACTCGTAGCGGGAGCTACGAGCAGTACTTC. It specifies CATTRSGSYEQYF.

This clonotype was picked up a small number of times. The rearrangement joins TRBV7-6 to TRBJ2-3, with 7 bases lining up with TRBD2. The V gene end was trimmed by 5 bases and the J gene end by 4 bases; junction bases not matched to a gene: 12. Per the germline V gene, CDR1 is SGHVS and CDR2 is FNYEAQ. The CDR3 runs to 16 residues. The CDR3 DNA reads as TGTGCCAGCAGCCCCTACGGCGGGGGAGTTTCAGATACGCAGTATTTT. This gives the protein CASSPYGGGVSDTQYF.

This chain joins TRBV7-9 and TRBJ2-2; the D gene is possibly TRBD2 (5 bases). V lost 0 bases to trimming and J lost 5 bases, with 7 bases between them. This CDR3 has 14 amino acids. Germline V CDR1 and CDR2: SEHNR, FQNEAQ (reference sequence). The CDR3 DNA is TGTGCCAGCAGCTTAGCAACGGGGACCGGGGAGCTGTTTTTT. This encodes CASSLATGTGELFF.

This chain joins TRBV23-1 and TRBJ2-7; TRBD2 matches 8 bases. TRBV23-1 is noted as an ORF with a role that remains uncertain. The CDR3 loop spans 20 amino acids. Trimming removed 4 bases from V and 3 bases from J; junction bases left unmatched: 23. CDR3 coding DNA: TGCGCCAGCAGTCCCCCCGAGACTAGCGACAACCCCACTCTGGACTACGAGCAGTACTTC. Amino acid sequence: CASSPPETSDNPTLDYEQYF.

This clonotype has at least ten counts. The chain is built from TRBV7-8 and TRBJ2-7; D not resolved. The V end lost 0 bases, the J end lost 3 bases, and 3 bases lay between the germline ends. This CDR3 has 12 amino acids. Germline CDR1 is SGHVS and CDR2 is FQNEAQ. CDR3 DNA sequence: TGTGCCAGCAGCTTAGCTCTCTACGAGCAGTACTTC. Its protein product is CASSLALYEQYF. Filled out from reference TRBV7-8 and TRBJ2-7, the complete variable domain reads GAGVSQSPRYKVAKRGQDVALRCDPISGHVSLFWYQQALGQGPEFLTYFQNEAQLDKSGLPSDRFFAERPEGSVSTLKIQRTQQEDSAVYLCASSLALYEQYFGPGTRLTVT.

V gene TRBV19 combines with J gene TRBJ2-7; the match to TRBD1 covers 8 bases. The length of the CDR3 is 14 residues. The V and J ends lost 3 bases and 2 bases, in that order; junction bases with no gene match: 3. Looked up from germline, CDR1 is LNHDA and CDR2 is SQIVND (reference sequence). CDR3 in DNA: TGTGCCAGTAGTATCCGGGACAGGACCTACGAGCAGTACTTC. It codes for CASSIRDRTYEQYF.

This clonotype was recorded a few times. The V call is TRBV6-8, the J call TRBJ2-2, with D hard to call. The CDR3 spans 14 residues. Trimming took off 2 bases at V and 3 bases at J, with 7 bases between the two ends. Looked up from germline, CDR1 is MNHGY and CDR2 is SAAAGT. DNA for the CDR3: TGTGCCAGCAGTTACGGGCGCTACACCGGGGAGCTGTTTTTT. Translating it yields CASSYGRYTGELFF.

The CDR3 loop is CASSLAGVDDAEAFF. The CDR3 nucleotides read TGTGCCAGCAGCTTAGCAGGGGTTGACGACGCTGAAGCTTTCTTT. This chain uses TRBV7-6 with TRBJ1-1, with D perhaps matching TRBD1 (5 bases). The CDR3 length is 15 residues. Germline assignment: CDR1 SGHVS and CDR2 FNYEAQ. Deletions cut 0 bases from V and 6 bases from J, with 14 bases between.

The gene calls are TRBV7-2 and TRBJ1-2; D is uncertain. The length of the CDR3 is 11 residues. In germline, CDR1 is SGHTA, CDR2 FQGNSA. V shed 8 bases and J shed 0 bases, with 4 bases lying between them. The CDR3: CASGPNYGYTF. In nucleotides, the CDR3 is TGTGCCAGCGGACCTAACTATGGCTACACCTTC.

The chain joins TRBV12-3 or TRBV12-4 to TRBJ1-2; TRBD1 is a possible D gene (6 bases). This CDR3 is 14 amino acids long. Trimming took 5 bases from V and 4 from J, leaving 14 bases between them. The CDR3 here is CASSTWTASYGYTF. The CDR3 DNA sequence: TGTGCCAGCAGTACCTGGACAGCCTCCTATGGCTACACCTTC.

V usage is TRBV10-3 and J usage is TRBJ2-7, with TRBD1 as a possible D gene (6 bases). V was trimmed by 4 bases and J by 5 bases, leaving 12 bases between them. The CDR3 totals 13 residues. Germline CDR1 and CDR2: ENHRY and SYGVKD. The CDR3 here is CAISVQGRHEQYF. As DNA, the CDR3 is TGTGCCATCAGTGTACAGGGTAGACACGAGCAGTACTTC.

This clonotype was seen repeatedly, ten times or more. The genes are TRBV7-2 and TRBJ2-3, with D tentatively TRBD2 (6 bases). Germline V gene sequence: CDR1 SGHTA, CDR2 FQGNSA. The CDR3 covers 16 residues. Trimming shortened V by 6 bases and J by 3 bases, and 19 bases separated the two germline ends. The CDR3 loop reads CASSSRGGGETDTQYF. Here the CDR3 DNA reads TGTGCCAGCAGTTCCCGGGGAGGAGGTGAAACAGATACGCAGTATTTT.

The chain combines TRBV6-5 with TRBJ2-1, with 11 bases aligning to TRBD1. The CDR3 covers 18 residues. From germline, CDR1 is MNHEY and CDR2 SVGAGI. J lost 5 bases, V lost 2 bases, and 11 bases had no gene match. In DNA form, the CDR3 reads TGTGCCAGCAGTTACGGACAGGGGGCAAGCGGGATCCACAATGAGCAGTTCTTC. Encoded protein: CASSYGQGASGIHNEQFF.